This is a list of T cell receptor beta chains from one sample in a study of T cells in Graves' hyperthyroidism and ophthalmopathy. From the multiplex PCR reads, TCRdb called clonotypes with MiXCR, one entry per CDR3 protein. This sample has 490,000 or so distinct CDR3 sequences, with around 50% found just once. Sequencing was carried out using peripheral blood or thyroid tissue (not recorded which). These receptors were taken from an adult woman with Graves' disease, either hyperthyroidism or ophthalmopathy (not recorded which). The CDR3 runs from the conserved cysteine through the conserved F or W. A D gene is named only where the DNA matches it firmly. Size is stated for part of the rows, as once, few or many counts, or as a class when the clone is expanded.

clone size	V gene	J gene	D gene	CDR3 DNA	CDR3 protein
NA	TRBV19	TRBJ2-7	NA	TGTGCCAGTAGTCAGGAGCCCTACGAGCAGTACTTC	CASSQEPYEQYF
NA	TRBV9	TRBJ1-2	NA	TGTGCCAGCAGCGTGGGAGGGCCTTATGGCTACACCTTC	CASSVGGPYGYTF
NA	TRBV6-5	TRBJ2-5	TRBD2	TGTGCCAGCAGTTCGGCTAGCGGGAGAGTACAAGAGACCCAGTACTTC	CASSSASGRVQETQYF
NA	TRBV7-2	TRBJ2-7	NA	TGTGCCAGCAGCCCGGGACCCGACGACGAGCAGTACTTC	CASSPGPDDEQYF
many	TRBV5-1	TRBJ1-1	NA	TGCGCCAGCAGCTCCAGGGTTGGGGTAATCACTGAAGCTTTCTTT	CASSSRVGVITEAFF
many	TRBV10-3	TRBJ1-1	NA	TGTGCCATCAGTGATCAAGTCCTGAGCATGAACACTGAAGCTTTCTTT	CAISDQVLSMNTEAFF
NA	TRBV20-1	TRBJ2-5	TRBD2	TGCAGTGCTAGAGCCGCCGGGACTAGCGGGCCCCAGGTCCAGTACTTC	CSARAAGTSGPQVQYF
NA	TRBV7-8	TRBJ2-5	TRBD2	TGTGCCAGCAGCCATCCGGCGACTAGCGGGGGGGAAGAGACCCAGTACTTC	CASSHPATSGGEETQYF
many	TRBV15	TRBJ1-1	NA	TGTGCCACCAGCAGAACAGGGAGGGTAGGGACTGAAGCTTTCTTT	CATSRTGRVGTEAFF
NA	TRBV20-1	TRBJ2-2	NA	TGCAGTGCTAGAATGGGGGGACCGAACACCGGGGAGCTGTTTTTT	CSARMGGPNTGELFF
few	TRBV6-5	TRBJ2-7	TRBD1	TGTGCCAGCAGCAGCTACCGGGACAGGAACTACGAGCAGTACTTC	CASSSYRDRNYEQYF
NA	TRBV19	TRBJ2-2	NA	TGTGCCAGTAGACCCGGGACCCTCGGGGAGCTGTTTTTT	CASRPGTLGELFF
NA	TRBV4-3	TRBJ2-7	TRBD2	TGCGCCAGCAGCCAAGGGCTAGCGGGAACCTACGAGCAGTACTTC	CASSQGLAGTYEQYF
NA	TRBV7-9	TRBJ1-4	NA	TGTGCCAGCAGTGACGCGGCGGGACATCGAGGCAAACTGTTTTTT	CASSDAAGHRGKLFF
NA	TRBV7-2	TRBJ1-1	NA	TGTGCCAGCAGCATGACGGTGAACACTGAAGCTTTCTTT	CASSMTVNTEAFF
NA	TRBV7-9	TRBJ2-3	NA	TGTGCCAGCAGCTTATTCAGGAGCACAGATACGCAGTATTTT	CASSLFRSTDTQYF
once	TRBV11-1	TRBJ2-7	NA	TGTGCCAGCAGCTTAGGCCAGGGCAGGAACTACGAGCAGTACTTC	CASSLGQGRNYEQYF
NA	TRBV7-2	TRBJ2-1	NA	TGTGCCAGCAGCCCCAGTACGCGCTCCTACAATGAGCAGTTCTTC	CASSPSTRSYNEQFF
many	TRBV15	TRBJ1-4	NA	TGTGCCACCAGCAGAGATTCGGTAACTAATGAAAAACTGTTTTTT	CATSRDSVTNEKLFF
few	TRBV28	TRBJ1-2	NA	TGTGCCAGCAGCTCGGGGGGGCAGAAGTATGGCTACACCTTC	CASSSGGQKYGYTF
NA	TRBV4-1	TRBJ2-5	NA	TGCGCCAGCAGCCCTGGATACGGGGGGCGGCAAGAGACCCAGTACTTC	CASSPGYGGRQETQYF
few	TRBV7-8	TRBJ2-7	NA	TGTGCCAGCAGCCAGGGTCGCTTGCCTTCCTACGAGCAGTACTTC	CASSQGRLPSYEQYF
NA	TRBV10-3	TRBJ2-7	TRBD2	TGTGCCAGCAGATCAGTAGCGGGAGGTTATAACGAGCAGTACTTC	CASRSVAGGYNEQYF
many	TRBV10-3	TRBJ1-2	NA	TGTGCCATCAGTGAGGGAATGCCAGAAACAGAGCGCTATGGCTACACCTTC	CAISEGMPETERYGYTF
NA	TRBV2	TRBJ2-7	TRBD2	TGTGCCAGCAGTGGGGTTTTGTGGGGGGGACGGAGCTCCTACGAGCAGTACTTC	CASSGVLWGGRSSYEQYF
few	TRBV5-6	TRBJ2-7	NA	TGTGCCAGCAGCGTTGACTACGAGCAGTACTTC	CASSVDYEQYF
many	TRBV4-2	TRBJ2-7	NA	TGTGCCAGCAGCCAAGCCCCGGATAGCGTAGACGAGCAGTACTTC	CASSQAPDSVDEQYF
NA	TRBV10-3	TRBJ1-1	NA	TGTGCCATCAGGGCAGGGACCCCCACTGAAGCTTTCTTT	CAIRAGTPTEAFF
many	TRBV29-1	TRBJ1-1	NA	TGCAGCGTTGAGGACCGGAGACACAACACTGAAGCTTTCTTT	CSVEDRRHNTEAFF
many	TRBV7-9	TRBJ2-7	NA	TGTGCCAGCAGCCCACAGGGTCTCGGTTACTACGAGCAGTACTTC	CASSPQGLGYYEQYF
many	TRBV29-1	TRBJ1-3	NA	TGCAGCGTTGAAGAGACAGTCGGAAACACCATATATTTT	CSVEETVGNTIYF
many	TRBV29-1	TRBJ1-5	NA	TGCAGCTTTGGGGAGGGGGAAGTTGGGAATCAGCCCCAGCATTTT	CSFGEGEVGNQPQHF
few	TRBV20-1	TRBJ1-5	TRBD1	TGCAGTGTTACAACAGGGGGTAGCAATCAGCCCCAGCATTTT	CSVTTGGSNQPQHF
NA	TRBV7-2	TRBJ1-5	NA	TGTGCCAGCAGCTTAGCCCCCAGGGAACTTAATCAGCCCCAGCATTTT	CASSLAPRELNQPQHF
NA	TRBV15	TRBJ2-2	TRBD1	TGTGCCACCAGCAGTACAGGGGGCTCGAACACCGGGGAGCTGTTTTTT	CATSSTGGSNTGELFF
NA	TRBV5-6	TRBJ2-3	NA	TGTGCCAGCAGCTTCGGCGGGACAGCAGATACGCAGTATTTT	CASSFGGTADTQYF
once	TRBV25-1	TRBJ2-5	NA	TGTGCCAGCAGTGAATCCGGGACGTACGATAGGGAGACCCAGTACTTC	CASSESGTYDRETQYF
NA	TRBV20-1	TRBJ1-3	NA	TGCAGTGCTCCCCATGGACAAGCCGCTGGAAACACCATATATTTT	CSAPHGQAAGNTIYF
NA	TRBV7-2	TRBJ1-5	NA	TGTGCCAGCAGCTCCTTTCCCGGACAGTATTATAGCAATCAGCCCCAGCATTTT	CASSSFPGQYYSNQPQHF
NA	TRBV5-1	TRBJ1-5	NA	TGCGCCAGCAGCTTGGTACCAGGGGGCAATCAGCCCCAGCATTTT	CASSLVPGGNQPQHF
many	TRBV7-3	TRBJ2-7	NA	TGTGCCAGCAGCCCAGGGGGGTTCTACGAGCAGTACTTC	CASSPGGFYEQYF
NA	TRBV10-3	TRBJ2-7	NA	TGTGCCAGCAGTGAGGGTCCCAGGGACGACGAGCAGTACTTC	CASSEGPRDDEQYF
NA	TRBV25-1	TRBJ2-7	NA	TGTGCCAGTGACGACAGTACCTCCTACGAGCAGTACTTC	CASDDSTSYEQYF
few	TRBV12-3/TRBV12-4	TRBJ2-2	NA	TGTGCCAGCAGAACCGGGACCTTCGCCGGGGAGCTGTTTTTT	CASRTGTFAGELFF
few	TRBV28	TRBJ2-7	TRBD2	TGTGCCAGCAGTCTACTAGCGCAGACCTACGAGCAGTACTTC	CASSLLAQTYEQYF